By frequency in the sample, the clone carrying this T cell receptor beta chain is medium-sized (0.01 to 0.1%). These data belong to a study of circulating CD8 cells and anti-PD-1 response in melanoma. Sorting of live CD3+CD8+TCRalphabeta+ cells by PD-1 and/or TIGIT gave four subsets. Each library started from about 15 ng of total RNA using the QIAseq Immune Repertoire TCR panel. TCRdb reprocessed the reads with MiXCR, giving one entry per CDR3 protein. In the table there are approximately 900 distinct CDR3 sequences, more than 7.5% of which are singletons. The material was CD8+ T cells from PBMCs, obtained at baseline or after one month of anti-PD-1 therapy (not recorded which). The sequence was collected from a human donor with melanoma.

This CDR3 reads CASSLLSGWNQPQHF. The DNA of the CDR3 is TGTGCCAGCAGTTTACTTTCAGGATGGAATCAGCCCCAGCATTTT. The gene calls are TRBV27 and TRBJ1-5; D is undetermined. V shed 2 bases and J shed 4 bases, with 12 bases lying between them. The CDR3 consists of 15 residues. Germline CDR1 MNHEY, CDR2 SMNVEV (reference sequence).